Shown below are 9 T cell receptor beta chains from a single sample sequenced in a study of T cell changes during pregnancy in multiple sclerosis. The data were produced by immunoSEQ multiplex PCR, yet TCRdb's version contains in-frame clones alone and is incomplete. The sample consists of about 48,000 clones, about nine tenths of them appearing once. The sample was CD4+ T cells from peripheral blood mononuclear cells, taken in the third trimester of pregnancy. Receptors were obtained from a female donor with multiple sclerosis, enrolled in a pregnancy study.

The chain employs TRBV10-3 and TRBJ2-3, with 8 bases that match TRBD2. V shed 3 bases and J 2 bases; nucleotides not matched to a gene: 4. The germline CDR1 and CDR2 sequences are ENHRY and SYGVKD. This CDR3 comprises 15 residues. The CDR3 nucleotides read TGTGCCATCAGTGATCGCGGGGGGATCACAGATACGCAGTATTTT. Encoded protein: CAISDRGGITDTQYF.

In its sample, this clone was seen once. The rearrangement joins TRBV11-2 to TRBJ2-1, with TRBD1 identical over 12 bases. Germline V gives CDR1 SGHAT, CDR2 FQNNGV. This CDR3 comprises 16 residues. After removal of 5 bases from V and 6 bases from J, the junction contained 8 bases not matched to a gene. This CDR3 reads CASSPNRDRGPNEQFF. The CDR3 coding sequence is TGTGCCAGCAGCCCAAACCGGGACAGGGGGCCCAATGAGCAGTTCTTC.

This clone occurred once. V usage is TRBV9 and J usage is TRBJ1-2, with D possibly TRBD1 on 5 matching bases. Germline CDR1 SGDLS, CDR2 YYNGEE. V was trimmed by 4 bases and J by 8 bases, leaving 9 bases between them. The CDR3 has 11 residues. As DNA, the CDR3 is TGTGCCAGCAGCTCAGGGCTCGGCTACACCTTC. Protein: CASSSGLGYTF.

This clone was counted a single time. The chain carries TRBV5-1 and TRBJ2-1; 14 bases match TRBD2. The V segment lost 3 bases and the J segment 7 bases; nucleotides outside the gene matches: 6. Germline values: CDR1 SGHRS, CDR2 YFSETQ. The CDR3 is 16 amino acids. CDR3 sequence: CASSWRTSGGTNEQFF. The CDR3 nucleotides read TGCGCCAGCAGCTGGAGGACTAGCGGGGGGACGAATGAGCAGTTCTTC.

The V and J genes are TRBV5-6 and TRBJ2-6; weak D call: TRBD2 (5 bases). CDR1 is SGHDT, CDR2 YYEEEE, per germline. This CDR3 is 17 amino acids long. V dropped 5 bases and J dropped 0 bases, with 15 bases sitting between them. This CDR3 reads CASSGRWGDSGANVLTF. For the CDR3, the DNA is TGTGCCAGCAGTGGGCGTTGGGGAGACTCTGGGGCCAACGTCCTGACTTTC.

This clone was seen only a few times. This chain joins TRBV27 and TRBJ1-6; D might be TRBD1 (6 bases). Between the trimmed V and J ends, which lost 4 bases and 10 bases, there was a span of 11 bases. Germline assignment: CDR1 MNHEY and CDR2 SMNVEV (reference sequence). CDR3 length: 13 amino acids. This CDR3 reads CASSSNRDSPLHF. The CDR3 bases are TGTGCCAGCAGTTCTAACAGGGACTCACCCCTCCACTTT.

The gene calls are TRBV7-2 and TRBJ2-1, with 8 bases matching TRBD1. The V gene end was trimmed by 5 bases and the J gene end by 0 bases; junction bases not matched to a gene: 15. The CDR3 covers 19 residues. Per the germline V gene, CDR1 is SGHTA and CDR2 is FQGNSA. The CDR3 DNA reads as TGTGCCAGCAGCGAAAGACAGGGGAGCCTCCCTAGCTCCTACAATGAGCAGTTCTTC. As protein: CASSERQGSLPSSYNEQFF.

The chain employs TRBV7-9 and TRBJ1-1; no clear D gene. V dropped 2 bases and J dropped 4 bases, with 8 bases sitting between them. The CDR3 consists of 13 residues. Per the germline V gene, CDR1 is SEHNR and CDR2 is FQNEAQ (reference sequence). CDR3 bases: TGTGCCAGCAGCTTATCGCACGGCACTGAAGCTTTCTTT. Protein product: CASSLSHGTEAFF.

V gene TRBV4-2 combines with J gene TRBJ1-4; TRBD1 is a possible D gene (6 bases). This CDR3 has 16 residues. The ends were cut back, 0 bases at V and 2 bases at J, with 10 bases in the middle. Per the germline V gene, CDR1 is LGHNA and CDR2 is YNFKEQ. In DNA form, the CDR3 reads TGTGCCAGCAGCCAAGATATTGGGGGCACTAATGAAAAACTGTTTTTT. This encodes CASSQDIGGTNEKLFF.